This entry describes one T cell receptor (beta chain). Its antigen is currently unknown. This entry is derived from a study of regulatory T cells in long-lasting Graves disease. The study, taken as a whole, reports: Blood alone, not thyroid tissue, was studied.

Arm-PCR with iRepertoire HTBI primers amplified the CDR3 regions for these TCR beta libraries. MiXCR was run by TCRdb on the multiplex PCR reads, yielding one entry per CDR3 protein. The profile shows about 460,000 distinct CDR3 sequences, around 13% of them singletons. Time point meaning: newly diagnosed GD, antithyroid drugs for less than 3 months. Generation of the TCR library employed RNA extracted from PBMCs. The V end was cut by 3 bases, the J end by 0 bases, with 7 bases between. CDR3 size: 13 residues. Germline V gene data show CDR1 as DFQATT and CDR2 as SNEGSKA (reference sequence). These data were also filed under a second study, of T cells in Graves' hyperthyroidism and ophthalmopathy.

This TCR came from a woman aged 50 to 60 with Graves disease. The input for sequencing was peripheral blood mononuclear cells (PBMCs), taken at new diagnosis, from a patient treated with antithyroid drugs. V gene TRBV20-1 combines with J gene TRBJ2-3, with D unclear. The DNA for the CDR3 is TGCAGTGCTAGTGAAGCGAGCACAGATACGCAGTATTTT. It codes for CSASEASTDTQYF.